One and the same sample provided the 30 T cell receptor beta chains below, sequenced in a study of T cells of healthy individuals. TCRdb redid the calling of the 5' RACE reads with MiXCR, one entry per CDR3 protein. The sample includes around 100,000 distinct CDR3 sequences, around 17% of them seen just once. The source is a human donor in good health.

Concerning this clonotype itself: The conserved closing phenylalanine or tryptophan is absent in this CDR3, likely reflecting a read error. The DNA is omitted, as the CDR3 cannot be located on it reliably, and the CDR3 follows TCRdb's listing. J is TRBJ2-7 and V is TRBV18. Germline values: CDR1 KGHSH, CDR2 LQKENI. A total of 11 residues make up the CDR3, ends included. CDR3 loop: CASSNQVALFI.

This clonotype was counted between two and nine times. The junction differs from germline at one of its ends, possibly a read error. The CDR3 coding sequence is TGTGTCAGCAGCGCGACTAATGAAAAACTGTTTTTT. Translating it yields CVSSATNEKLFF. The chain combines TRBV7-2 with TRBJ1-4, with D hard to call. The germline V gene encodes CDR1 SGHTA and CDR2 FQGNSA. The CDR3 extends over 12 amino acids.

This clonotype was found many times. The gene calls are TRBV20-1 and TRBJ1-5; no definite D call. Per germline, CDR1 DFQATT and CDR2 SNEGSKA (reference sequence). The CDR3 runs to 12 residues. The V end was cut by 5 bases, the J end by 4 bases, with 9 bases between. CDR3 amino acids: CSAHDGNQPQHF. CDR3 coding DNA: TGCAGTGCTCATGACGGGAATCAGCCCCAGCATTTT.

The chain has TRBV4-1 and TRBJ1-1, with D tentatively TRBD1 (5 bases). V was trimmed by 0 bases and J by 4 bases, leaving 12 bases between them. The CDR3 length is 15 residues. Germline V gene sequence: CDR1 MGHRA, CDR2 YSYEKL. CDR3 in amino acids: CASSQENMQGTEAFF. The CDR3 bases are TGCGCCAGCAGCCAAGAAAACATGCAGGGCACTGAAGCTTTCTTT.

With respect to this clonotype: Being one base from a much bigger clone, this may be a read error. The DNA of the CDR3 is TGTGCCAGCAGCCACACGAACACTGAAGCTTTCTTT. Protein product: CASSHTNTEAFF. J is TRBJ1-1 and V is TRBV5-6, with D hard to call. From germline, CDR1 is SGHDT and CDR2 YYEEEE. There are 12 residues in the CDR3. The V end lost 4 bases, the J end lost 1 base, and 5 bases lay between the germline ends.

The chain has TRBV20-1 and TRBJ2-4; D is possibly TRBD1 (5 bases). The CDR3 is 14 amino acids. V was shortened by 3 bases and J by 6 bases, with 15 bases between the two germline ends. The germline V gene encodes CDR1 DFQATT and CDR2 SNEGSKA (reference sequence). The DNA for the CDR3 is TGCAGTGCTAGGCCGACAGCCGAACTAAACATTCAGTACTTC. Protein product: CSARPTAELNIQYF.

The chain combines TRBV4-3 with TRBJ2-2; D possibly corresponds to TRBD2 (6 bases). Trimming removed 0 bases from V and 5 bases from J, with 19 bases in between. Germline loops: CDR1 LGHNA, CDR2 YSLEER. The CDR3 loop spans 18 amino acids. The CDR3 nucleotides are TGCGCCAGCAGCCAAGAGTCCATAGGGGTTGGAGGGACCGGGGAGCTGTTTTTT. Its translation: CASSQESIGVGGTGELFF.

This sequence joins TRBV7-8 and TRBJ2-5; tentatively, D is TRBD1 (5 bases). Trimming removed 1 base at V and 5 bases at J, with 14 bases between. This CDR3 contains 15 residues. Germline loops: CDR1 SGHVS, CDR2 FQNEAQ. The CDR3 loop reads CASSLDGAKGETQYF. In nucleotides, the CDR3 is TGTGCCAGCAGCTTAGATGGGGCGAAGGGCGAGACCCAGTACTTC.

This clonotype was detected ten times or more. The chain uses TRBV12-3 or TRBV12-4 and TRBJ2-2; a weak D match, TRBD2 (5 bases). CDR3 length equals 13 residues. Trimming took off 5 bases at V and 7 bases at J, with 11 bases between the two ends. The CDR3 DNA reads TGTGCCAGCAGTGTAATAGGGAGCGGGGAGCTGTTTTTT. This translates into CASSVIGSGELFF.

In its sample, this clonotype was seen a few times. The gene calls are TRBV20-1 and TRBJ1-6; unclear D gene. Deletions cut 2 bases from V and 2 bases from J, with 16 bases between. The CDR3 runs to 17 residues. Germline V lookup: CDR1 DFQATT, CDR2 SNEGSKA (reference sequence). CDR3 protein: CSARHQALLTYNSPLHF. For the CDR3, the DNA is TGCAGTGCTAGACACCAGGCCCTACTTACCTATAATTCACCCCTCCACTTT.

This clonotype was picked up a small number of times. The chain recombines TRBV30 with TRBJ1-2; D possibly corresponds to TRBD1 (5 bases). This CDR3 contains 13 residues. Germline assignment: CDR1 GTSNPN and CDR2 SVGIG (reference sequence). V gave up 0 bases and J gave up 5 bases, with 10 bases separating them. The CDR3 loop is CAWSVQRQYGYTF. For the CDR3, the DNA is TGTGCCTGGAGTGTACAGAGACAGTATGGCTACACCTTC.

This clonotype has a handful of counts. CDR3: CSAFNLGGTGEQYF. The CDR3 region has the DNA TGCAGTGCTTTCAATTTGGGGGGGACTGGGGAGCAGTACTTC. The genes are TRBV20-1 and TRBJ2-7; TRBD2 agrees at 7 bases. The junction had 14 bases not matched to a gene; V was cut back by 5 bases and J by 7 bases. Germline CDR1 and CDR2: DFQATT and SNEGSKA (reference sequence). The CDR3 is 14 amino acids.

This clonotype was recorded a few times. The chain uses TRBV20-1 and TRBJ2-1; D is ambiguous. Germline V gene lookup returns CDR1 DFQATT and CDR2 SNEGSKA (reference sequence). V gave up 3 bases and J gave up 7 bases, with 10 bases separating them. CDR3 length equals 12 residues. The CDR3 loop reads CSARRQSNEQFF. The CDR3 region has the DNA TGCAGTGCTAGGCGGCAGTCAAATGAGCAGTTCTTC.

With respect to this clonotype: Possible read error: a much larger clone is one base away. This chain connects TRBV28 to TRBJ2-7; 10 nucleotides align to TRBD2. With 11 bases clipped from V and 6 bases from J, the junction kept 7 bases outside the gene matches. CDR1 is MDHEN, CDR2 SYDVKM, per germline. The CDR3 contains 12 residues. The CDR3 reads CAVSSGGFEQYF. CDR3 coding DNA: TGTGCCGTATCTAGCGGGGGCTTCGAGCAGTACTTC.

In nucleotides, the CDR3 is TGTGCCAGCAGCGGACAGGGCAGTTACGAGCAGTACTTC. Its protein is CASSGQGSYEQYF. V is TRBV3-1 and J is TRBJ2-7; 8 bases align to TRBD1. This CDR3 is 13 amino acids long. Germline lookup yields CDR1 LGHDT and CDR2 YNNKEL (reference sequence). The ends lost 5 bases at V and 4 bases at J; junction bases unmatched: 4.

The rearrangement joins TRBV5-1 to TRBJ2-1; tentatively, D is TRBD1 (6 bases). CDR3 length equals 16 residues. CDR1 and CDR2 from the germline V gene are SGHRS and YFSETQ. Trimming stripped 5 bases from V and 0 bases from J, with 15 bases between. DNA of the CDR3: TGCGCCAGCAGGCCGACCACAGGGAGCTCCTACAATGAGCAGTTCTTC. Its protein is CASRPTTGSSYNEQFF.

In this sample, this clonotype turned up many times. The rearrangement links TRBV4-2 to TRBJ1-5, with TRBD1 matching over 8 bases. V lost 2 bases to trimming and J lost 2 bases; unmatched junction nucleotides: 5. Germline lookup yields CDR1 LGHNA and CDR2 YNFKEQ. The CDR3 extends over 16 amino acids. This chain's CDR3 is CASSQTGGSGNQPQHF. DNA for the CDR3: TGTGCCAGCAGCCAAACAGGGGGTTCAGGCAATCAGCCCCAGCATTTT.

This clonotype has ten or more counts. In DNA, the CDR3 is TGCAGTGCTCCCTCGCACAACTACAATGAGCAGTTCTTC. It yields the protein CSAPSHNYNEQFF. The chain recombines TRBV20-1 with TRBJ2-1; D uncertain. Per germline, CDR1 DFQATT and CDR2 SNEGSKA (reference sequence). Trimming pared 5 bases from V and 3 bases from J, leaving 11 bases between. The CDR3 is made up of 13 amino acids.

This clonotype was detected ten times or more. The J gene is TRBJ2-2, the V gene TRBV12-3 or TRBV12-4; D remains unclear. Trimming cost V 3 bases and J 6 bases, with 2 bases left between them. This CDR3 is built from 11 residues. The DNA of the CDR3 is TGTGCCAGCAGTTTTCCCGGGGAGCTGTTTTTT. Protein sequence: CASSFPGELFF.

In this sample, this clonotype turned up a few times. The chain employs TRBV9 and TRBJ2-7; 9 nucleotides match TRBD2. V trimming: 3 bases; J trimming: 11 bases; junction bases outside the gene matches: 12. CDR1 SGDLS and CDR2 YYNGEE come from the germline V gene. The length of the CDR3 is 14 residues. In nucleotides, the CDR3 is TGTGCCAGCAGCGAGGGGGAGCGGGAGGCGGGGGAGTACTTC. It is translated as CASSEGEREAGEYF.

This clonotype was picked up many times. In nucleotides, the CDR3 is TGTGCCAGCAGCCAACAGGGGACCTATGGCTACACCTTC. Residues: CASSQQGTYGYTF. This chain connects TRBV14 to TRBJ1-2; tentative D call: TRBD1 (6 bases). With 2 bases removed from V and 4 bases from J, the gap between germline ends came to 8 bases. Germline V gene sequence: CDR1 SGHDN, CDR2 FVKESK. This CDR3 contains 13 residues.

The rearrangement joins TRBV12-3 or TRBV12-4 to TRBJ2-3, with TRBD1 matching over 9 bases. Trimming removed 8 bases from V and 5 bases from J; junction bases left unmatched: 8. The CDR3 spans 14 residues. The CDR3 protein is CASARGQGLDTQYF. CDR3 in DNA: TGTGCCAGCGCCCGGGGACAGGGTCTAGATACGCAGTATTTT.

This clonotype was recorded many times. This chain links TRBV2 with TRBJ2-1, with D perhaps assigned TRBD1 or TRBD2 (5 bases each). With 7 bases removed from V and 0 bases from J, the gap between germline ends came to 7 bases. Germline V lookup: CDR1 SNHLY, CDR2 FYNNEI. This CDR3 region has 13 residues. CDR3 DNA sequence: TGTGCCAGCATTGGGGGCTCCTACAATGAGCAGTTCTTC. Translated, it gives CASIGGSYNEQFF.

This rearrangement joins TRBV18 to TRBJ2-7; possibly TRBD1 for D (5 bases). The CDR3 spans 14 residues. V shed 3 bases and J shed 1 base, with 10 bases lying between them. CDR1 is KGHSH and CDR2 is LQKENI in the germline V gene. The CDR3 loop is CASSPVTESYEQYF. The CDR3 bases are TGTGCCAGCTCACCCGTGACAGAGTCCTACGAGCAGTACTTC.

This clonotype was seen a handful of times. The chain uses TRBV5-5 and TRBJ1-1, with 8 bases lining up with TRBD1. Trimming took 4 bases from V and 6 from J; bases not matched to a gene: 11. Germline lookup yields CDR1 SGHKS and CDR2 YYEKEE (reference sequence). The CDR3 is 15 amino acids. The CDR3 loop is CASSPETGEFAEAFF. CDR3 nucleotide sequence: TGTGCCAGCAGCCCCGAGACAGGGGAGTTTGCTGAAGCTTTCTTT.

The chain recombines TRBV6-2 or TRBV6-3 with TRBJ2-1, with D possibly TRBD2 on 5 matching bases. CDR1 is MNHEY, CDR2 SVGEGT, per germline. Trimming removed 2 bases from V and 9 bases from J, with 11 bases in between. CDR3 length: 13 residues. CDR3 protein: CASSYASEGEQFF. The DNA for the CDR3 is TGTGCCAGCAGTTACGCCTCTGAGGGTGAGCAGTTCTTC.

This rearrangement joins TRBV25-1 to TRBJ2-2, with D hard to call. The CDR3 has 13 amino acids. Germline V CDR1 and CDR2: MGHDK, SYGVNS. Trimming took off 0 bases at V and 5 bases at J, with 4 bases between the two ends. The CDR3 nucleotides read TGTGCCAGCAGTGAATACGGGACCGGGGAGCTGTTTTTT. Its translation: CASSEYGTGELFF.

Only a few counts were recorded for this clonotype. The chain has TRBV3-1 and TRBJ1-2; tentative D call: TRBD1 (6 bases). Trimming stripped 1 base from V and 0 bases from J, with 9 bases between. The CDR3 runs 15 residues. Germline-derived CDR1 and CDR2 are LGHDT and YNNKEL (reference sequence). CDR3 loop: CASSQGTGTNYGYTF. For the CDR3, the DNA is TGTGCCAGCAGCCAAGGTACAGGGACTAACTATGGCTACACCTTC.

The chain joins TRBV4-3 to TRBJ2-5, with 11 positions matching TRBD1. V lost 3 bases and J lost 6; bases outside the gene matches: 3. Germline V gene sequence: CDR1 LGHNA, CDR2 YSLEER. The CDR3 length is 14 residues. The DNA for the CDR3 is TGCGCCAGCAGCCAGGACAGGGGGCGCAAGACCCAGTACTTC. This sequence encodes CASSQDRGRKTQYF.

The CDR3 reads CATSGWASGSGEQFF. The CDR3 DNA is TGTGCCACCAGTGGTTGGGCTAGCGGGAGTGGTGAGCAGTTCTTC. This chain links TRBV24-1 with TRBJ2-1, with 10 bases fitting TRBD2. After removal of 5 bases from V and 9 bases from J, the junction contained 9 bases not matched to a gene. The CDR3 loop spans 15 amino acids. Germline-derived CDR1 and CDR2 are KGHDR and SFDVKD.